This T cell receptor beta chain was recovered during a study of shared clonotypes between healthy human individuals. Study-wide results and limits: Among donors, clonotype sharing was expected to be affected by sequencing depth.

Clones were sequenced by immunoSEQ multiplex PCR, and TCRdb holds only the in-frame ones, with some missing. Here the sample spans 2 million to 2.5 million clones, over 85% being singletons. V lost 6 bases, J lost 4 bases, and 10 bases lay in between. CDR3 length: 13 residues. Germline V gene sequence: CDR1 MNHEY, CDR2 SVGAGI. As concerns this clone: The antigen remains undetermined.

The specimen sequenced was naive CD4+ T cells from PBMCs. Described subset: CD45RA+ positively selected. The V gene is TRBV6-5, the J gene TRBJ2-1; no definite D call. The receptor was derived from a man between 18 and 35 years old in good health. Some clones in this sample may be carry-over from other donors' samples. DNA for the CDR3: TGTGCCAGCAGGAGGCGGCAATACAATGAGCAGTTCTTC. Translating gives CASRRRQYNEQFF.